The next 2 T cell receptor beta chains were all read from a single sample in a study of PD-L1 blockade in urothelial cancer. This table comes from immunoSEQ multiplex PCR, and its TCRdb copy is limited to in-frame clones, with some not included. The sample has tens of thousands of clones, 75% to 95% seen once. The time point was: peripheral blood 6 weeks after treatment start. The sample consisted of PBMCs, taken around atezolizumab (anti-PD-L1) treatment. These receptors were taken from a man aged 70 or older with urothelial cancer.

V and J are TRBV14 and TRBJ2-3, with D hard to call. CDR1 is SGHDN and CDR2 is FVKESK in the germline V gene. The CDR3 consists of 15 residues. V was cut by 3 bases and J by 1 base, with 11 bases left in between. In DNA form, the CDR3 reads TGTGCCAGCAGCCAGACACCCCGCGGCACAGATACGCAGTATTTT. It yields the protein CASSQTPRGTDTQYF.

The CDR3 loop is CASSFEVNQPQHF. The CDR3 DNA sequence: TGTGCCAGCAGTTTTGAGGTTAATCAGCCCCAGCATTTT. This sequence joins TRBV27 and TRBJ1-5, with D unclear. The V gene's germline CDR1 is MNHEY and CDR2 SMNVEV (reference sequence). The ends were cut back, 3 bases at V and 4 bases at J, with 7 bases in the middle. The CDR3 consists of 13 residues.